Only a few counts were recorded for the clone carrying this T cell receptor (beta chain). The antigen is undetermined. V was clipped by 4 bases and J by 11 bases, with 17 bases between them. Germline values: CDR1 MNHNS, CDR2 SASEGT. This CDR3 region has 13 residues. This entry belongs to a study of T cell repertoires in cytomegalovirus infection. Study overall: As its CMV epitopes, the study selected recently identified HLA-C-restricted and well-studied HLA-B-restricted targets. The public TCR beta signatures pointed to both CMV infection and matching HLA type. Findings and limits, study-wide: Totalled public TCR beta family frequency picked out people who carried CMV plus the relevant HLA.

One entry per CDR3 protein results from TCRdb running MiXCR on the reads. The table records about 700,000 distinct CDR3 sequences, about 33% of them present only once. The sequence came from a human donor in good health (CMV status not recorded). Some clones in this sample may be carry-over from other donors' samples. The starting material was cultured PBMCs, obtained from culture after CMV antigen stimulation. The chain couples TRBV6-1 to TRBJ2-5; D perhaps matches TRBD1 (6 bases). The CDR3 DNA is TGTGCCAGCAGTGTGGCAGGGGCCCGGAGACAGTACTTC. As protein: CASSVAGARRQYF.